This TCR beta chain was observed in a study of shared clonotypes between healthy human individuals. The length of the CDR3 is 14 residues. Germline V gene lookup returns CDR1 MNHEY and CDR2 SMNVEV (reference sequence). Trimming stripped 2 bases from V and 11 bases from J, with 13 bases between. Method: immunoSEQ multiplex PCR; TCRdb's copy keeps in-frame clones and lacks some. The profile covers about 2 million clones, with approximately 95% appearing a single time and 0.1% to 0.15% taken by the ten largest. Study-wide results and caveats: Clonotypes that were shared across a handful of donors made up approximately 5% of naive CD4 clonotypes.

As for this clone: As yet, its antigen is unknown.

The sequenced material came from naive CD4+ T cells sorted from blood. Subset of the sample: CD45RA+ positively selected. V and J are TRBV27 and TRBJ1-6; no clear D. This TCR was recovered from a man aged 18 to 30 in good health. In nucleotides, the CDR3 is TGTGCCAGCAGTTTAGAAGGACCCAATACACCCCTCCACTTT. Translating it yields CASSLEGPNTPLHF.